This T cell receptor beta chain was captured in a study of blood T cell repertoires in COVID-19. In the study overall: Donors in the United States, Italy and Spain gave samples during acute or convalescent COVID-19. From T cells, B-cell-depleted T cells, or PBMCs came the material, which was cDNA or gDNA.

Patients at the Seattle site were enrolled during active infection and followed longitudinally. Comments on this clone: This sample also contains other DNA sequences that code for the same CDR3.

Original processing methods: By means of reference gene primer amplification, nucleated cell counts were estimated. Sequencing used immunoSEQ multiplex PCR; TCRdb keeps in-frame clones, though not all of them. Clone size and the V and J calls come from that table; the DNA yielded D and trimming. The table includes 330,000 or so clones, around 90% detected once. The ends lost 1 base at V and 2 bases at J; junction bases unmatched: 1. Germline CDR1 reads SEHNR; CDR2 reads FQNEAQ (reference sequence). The CDR3 totals 15 residues. This sequence joins TRBV7-9 and TRBJ2-2; 7 nucleotides match TRBD1. Sequencing was done on a sample of peripheral blood. The receptor was isolated from a woman aged 60-75 years with COVID-19, enrolled during active disease. The CDR3 nucleotides read TGTGCCAGCAGCTTAGGACAGGGAAACACCGGGGAGCTGTTTTTT. It encodes CASSLGQGNTGELFF.